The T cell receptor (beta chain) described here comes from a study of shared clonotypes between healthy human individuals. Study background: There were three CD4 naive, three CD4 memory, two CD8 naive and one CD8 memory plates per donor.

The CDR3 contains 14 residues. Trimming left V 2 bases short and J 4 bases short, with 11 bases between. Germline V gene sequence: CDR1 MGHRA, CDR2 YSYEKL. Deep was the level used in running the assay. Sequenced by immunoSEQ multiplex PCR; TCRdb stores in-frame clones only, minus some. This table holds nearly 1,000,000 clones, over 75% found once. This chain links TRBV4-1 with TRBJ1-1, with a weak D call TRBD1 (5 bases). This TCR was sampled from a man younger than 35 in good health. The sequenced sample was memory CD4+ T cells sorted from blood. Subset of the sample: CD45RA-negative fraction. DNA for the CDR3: TGCGCCAGCAGCCAACTGGGGGTGGTCACTGAAGCTTTCTTT. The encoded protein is CASSQLGVVTEAFF.